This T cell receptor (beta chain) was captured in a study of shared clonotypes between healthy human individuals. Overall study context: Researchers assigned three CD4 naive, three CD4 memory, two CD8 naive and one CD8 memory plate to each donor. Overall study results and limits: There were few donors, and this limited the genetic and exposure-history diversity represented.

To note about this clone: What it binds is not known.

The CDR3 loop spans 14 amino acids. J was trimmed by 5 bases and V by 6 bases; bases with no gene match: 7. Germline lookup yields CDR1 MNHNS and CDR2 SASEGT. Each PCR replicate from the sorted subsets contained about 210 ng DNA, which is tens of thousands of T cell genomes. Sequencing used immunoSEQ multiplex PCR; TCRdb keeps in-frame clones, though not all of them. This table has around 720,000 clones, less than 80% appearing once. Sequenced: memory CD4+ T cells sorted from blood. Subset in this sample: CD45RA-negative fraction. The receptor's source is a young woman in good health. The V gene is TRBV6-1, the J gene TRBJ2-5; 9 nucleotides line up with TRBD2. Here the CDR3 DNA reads TGTGCCAGCAGCTTAGCGGGAGTCGGGGAGACCCAGTACTTC. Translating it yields CASSLAGVGETQYF.